This T cell receptor beta chain was sequenced during a study of CDR3 diversity in severe acne. TCRdb processed the PCR reads anew with MiXCR; each CDR3 protein has one entry. Here the sample spans some 90,000 distinct CDR3 sequences, about 48% being singletons. The sample comprised blood. The TCR was taken from a male donor in good health, serving as a control.

The CDR3 sequence: CSARPRRGINEQFF. The DNA for the CDR3 is TGCAGTGCTAGACCACGAAGGGGGATTAATGAGCAGTTCTTC. The rearrangement links TRBV20-1 to TRBJ2-1, with D tentatively TRBD1 (6 bases). The CDR3 consists of 14 residues. Trimming removed 2 bases from V and 7 bases from J, with 15 bases in between. Germline-derived CDR1 and CDR2 are DFQATT and SNEGSKA (reference sequence).